This T cell receptor beta chain was captured in a study of metastatic and nonmetastatic thyroid tumors. Whole-study context: The study looked at repertoires side by side in blood and in tumor or nodule tissue from malignant and benign thyroid patients.

Patients had received no treatment of any kind before thyroid surgery. This clone was seen repeatedly, ten times or more. Using MiXCR, TCRdb reanalyzed the PCR reads. This table has 90,000 or so clones, 8.6% appearing once. This CDR3 has 16 amino acids. Germline assignment: CDR1 MNHEY and CDR2 SVGAGI. After removal of 2 bases from V and 6 bases from J, the junction contained 11 bases not matched to a gene. The sequencing sample was made of blood. The chain recombines TRBV6-5 with TRBJ1-2; 8 bases are a match to TRBD1. The sequence came from a female donor with papillary thyroid cancer or a benign thyroid nodule (not recorded which). Some clones in this sample may be carry-over from other donors' samples. DNA of the CDR3: TGTGCCAGCAGTTACCGGACCCAGGGGGCCAGGGATGGCTACACCTTC. It codes for CASSYRTQGARDGYTF.